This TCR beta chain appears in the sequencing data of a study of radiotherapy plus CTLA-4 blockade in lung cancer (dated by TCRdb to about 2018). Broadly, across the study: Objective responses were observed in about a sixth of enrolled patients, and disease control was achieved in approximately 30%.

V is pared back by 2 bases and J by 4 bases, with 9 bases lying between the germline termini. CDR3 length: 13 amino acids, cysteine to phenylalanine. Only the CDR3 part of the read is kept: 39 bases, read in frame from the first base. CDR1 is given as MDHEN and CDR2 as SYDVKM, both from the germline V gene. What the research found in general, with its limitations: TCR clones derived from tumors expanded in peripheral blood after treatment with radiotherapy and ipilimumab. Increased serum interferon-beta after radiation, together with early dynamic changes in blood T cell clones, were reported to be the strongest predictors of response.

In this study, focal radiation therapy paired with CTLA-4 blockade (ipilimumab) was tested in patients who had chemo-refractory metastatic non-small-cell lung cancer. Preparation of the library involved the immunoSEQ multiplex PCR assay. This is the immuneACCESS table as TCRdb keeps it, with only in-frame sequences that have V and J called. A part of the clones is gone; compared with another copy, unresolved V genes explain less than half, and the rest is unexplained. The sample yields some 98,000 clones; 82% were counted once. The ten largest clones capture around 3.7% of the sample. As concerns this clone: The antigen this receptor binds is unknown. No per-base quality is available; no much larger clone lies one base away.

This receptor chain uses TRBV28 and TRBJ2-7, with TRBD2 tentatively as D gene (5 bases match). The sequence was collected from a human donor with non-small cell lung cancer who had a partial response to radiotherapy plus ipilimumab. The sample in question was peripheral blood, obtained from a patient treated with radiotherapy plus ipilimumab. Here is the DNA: TGTGCCAGCAGTTTAAGTAGCGAATACGAGCAGTACTTC. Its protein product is CASSLSSEYEQYF.